The 18 T cell receptor beta chains reported below all come from one sample, sequenced in a study of shared clonotypes between healthy human individuals. Using immunoSEQ multiplex PCR, the repertoire was profiled, and TCRdb retains in-frame clones only, with some absent. The sample lists about 2.4 million clones; 90% to 95% were seen once. Sequencing was carried out using naive CD4+ T cells from PBMCs. As to subset: CD45RA+ positively selected. The receptor set was obtained from a man aged 18 to 29 in good health. Some clones in this sample may be carry-over from other donors' samples.

J is TRBJ1-5 and V is TRBV5-6; the D gene is possibly TRBD1 (6 bases). V lost 3 bases and J lost 1, with 17 bases in between. The CDR3 extends over 17 amino acids. From germline, CDR1 is SGHDT and CDR2 YYEEEE. The DNA for the CDR3 is TGTGCCAGCAGCTCCACCCGGGGGGGCGCAAGCAATCAGCCCCAGCATTTT. Translated, it gives CASSSTRGGASNQPQHF.

This clone appeared once. The rearrangement joins TRBV2 to TRBJ1-4; 7 bases map to TRBD1. J was trimmed by 7 bases and V by 1 base; bases with no gene match: 6. CDR1 and CDR2 from the germline V gene are SNHLY and FYNNEI. This CDR3 contains 15 residues. CDR3 region: CASSEVGGSSEKLFF. In DNA form, the CDR3 reads TGTGCCAGCAGTGAAGTAGGGGGCTCGAGTGAAAAACTGTTTTTT.

This clone was recorded once. The chain joins TRBV7-8 to TRBJ1-1; D gene ambiguous. The CDR3 contains 14 residues. From germline, CDR1 is SGHVS and CDR2 FQNEAQ. V dropped 3 bases and J dropped 1 base, with 9 bases sitting between them. The CDR3 sequence: CASSLWAANTEAFF. CDR3 bases: TGTGCCAGCAGCTTGTGGGCAGCGAACACTGAAGCTTTCTTT.

This chain joins TRBV28 and TRBJ2-7; unclear D gene. V dropped 6 bases and J dropped 2 bases, with 11 bases sitting between them. Germline lookup yields CDR1 MDHEN and CDR2 SYDVKM. The CDR3 has 13 amino acids. The CDR3 is CASRRPPAYEQYF. Here the CDR3 DNA reads TGTGCCAGCAGGCGACCCCCCGCCTACGAGCAGTACTTC.

The V call is TRBV11-1, the J call TRBJ2-2; possibly TRBD2 for D (7 bases). The CDR3 runs 16 residues. Trimming removed 6 bases at V and 3 bases at J, with 17 bases between. From germline, CDR1 is SGHAT and CDR2 FQDESV (reference sequence). DNA for the CDR3: TGTGCCAGCAGACCTCGGGGGGCAAGACACACCGGGGAGCTGTTTTTT. As protein: CASRPRGARHTGELFF.

J is TRBJ2-3 and V is TRBV21-1; TRBD2 was called by the table and not checked on the DNA. TRBV21-1 is a listed pseudogene. This CDR3 is 16 amino acids long. CDR3 sequence (DNA): TGTGCCAGCAGCAAAGGGGCTAGCGGGAGCACAGATACGCAGTATTTT. It encodes CASSKGASGSTDTQYF.

The rearrangement uses TRBV5-1 and TRBJ2-3; 8 bases align to TRBD2. The CDR3 contains 15 residues. The V gene end was trimmed by 2 bases and the J gene end by 1 base; junction bases not matched to a gene: 3. Germline V gene data show CDR1 as SGHRS and CDR2 as YFSETQ. The CDR3 region is CASSFRAGGTDTQYF. The CDR3 DNA reads as TGCGCCAGCAGCTTTAGAGCGGGGGGCACAGATACGCAGTATTTT.

The chain employs TRBV5-8 and TRBJ1-1; D uncertain. This CDR3 comprises 15 residues. V was pared by 0 bases and J by 1 base, with 10 bases between. The V gene's germline CDR1 is SGHTS and CDR2 YDEGEE. The CDR3 nucleotides are TGTGCCAGCAGCTTGGGTAGTGGGGAGAACACTGAAGCTTTCTTT. Translated, it gives CASSLGSGENTEAFF.

This rearrangement joins TRBV7-2 to TRBJ1-1; a weak D match, TRBD1 (6 bases). Between the trimmed V and J ends, which lost 7 bases and 4 bases, there was a span of 13 bases. CDR1 is SGHTA and CDR2 is FQGNSA in the germline V gene. The CDR3 totals 13 residues. In DNA form, the CDR3 reads TGTGCCAGCATTCTACAGGGTGGCACTGAAGCTTTCTTT. Its translation: CASILQGGTEAFF.

V is TRBV27 and J is TRBJ2-1; 8 bases fit TRBD1. The CDR3 spans 16 residues. The germline CDR1 and CDR2 sequences are MNHEY and SMNVEV (reference sequence). V gave up 0 bases and J gave up 7 bases; unmatched junction bases: 8. This chain's CDR3 is CASSLSFRGRGNEQFF. The CDR3 bases are TGTGCCAGCAGTTTATCTTTCAGGGGGCGCGGGAATGAGCAGTTCTTC.

The chain combines TRBV5-6 with TRBJ2-2; 12 nucleotides align to TRBD1. Germline V gene data show CDR1 as SGHDT and CDR2 as YYEEEE. The V segment lost 4 bases and the J segment 7 bases; nucleotides outside the gene matches: 5. The CDR3 consists of 15 residues. DNA for the CDR3: TGTGCCAGCAGCCCCGGGACAGGGGGCATCGGGGAGCTGTTTTTT. Its protein is CASSPGTGGIGELFF.

V usage is TRBV28 and J usage is TRBJ2-1; 9 bases fit TRBD2. The CDR3 extends over 15 amino acids. V was pared by 6 bases and J by 4 bases, with 7 bases of the junction left unmatched. Germline values: CDR1 MDHEN, CDR2 SYDVKM. CDR3 sequence reads: CASRVLAGGYNEQFF. CDR3 bases: TGTGCCAGCAGGGTATTGGCGGGAGGGTACAATGAGCAGTTCTTC.

This chain uses TRBV11-2 with TRBJ1-3; weak D call: TRBD1 (6 bases). Per the germline V gene, CDR1 is SGHAT and CDR2 is FQNNGV. This CDR3 region has 13 residues. Trimming removed 3 bases at V and 6 bases at J, with 9 bases between. The CDR3 DNA follows: TGTGCCAGCAGCTTCCAGGGGATAAACACCATATATTTT. Encoded protein: CASSFQGINTIYF.

This chain uses TRBV25-1 with TRBJ2-7; tentative D call: TRBD2 (5 bases). Germline V gene data show CDR1 as MGHDK and CDR2 as SYGVNS. This CDR3 has 13 residues. Trimming stripped 5 bases from V and 8 bases from J, with 16 bases between. The CDR3 DNA follows: TGTGCCAGCAGTAGTGCTGTGACCGGGAAGCAGTACTTC. Translating it yields CASSSAVTGKQYF.

The chain combines TRBV6-5 with TRBJ2-7, with D unresolved. Germline lookup yields CDR1 MNHEY and CDR2 SVGAGI. This CDR3 contains 13 residues. V was trimmed by 7 bases and J by 4 bases, leaving 14 bases between them. CDR3 protein: CASTTGRRYEQYF. The CDR3 nucleotides read TGTGCCAGCACCACCGGGCGTAGATACGAGCAGTACTTC.

This chain uses TRBV18 with TRBJ1-2; 11 bases are shared with TRBD1. Trimming cost V 3 bases and J 2 bases; bases outside gene matches: 2. Germline-derived CDR1 and CDR2 are KGHSH and LQKENI. The CDR3 extends over 15 amino acids. The CDR3 DNA follows: TGTGCCAGCTCACCCCGGGACAGGGGGAACTATGGCTACACCTTC. It is translated as CASSPRDRGNYGYTF.

This sequence joins TRBV4-2 and TRBJ2-7; D is undetermined. Germline assignment: CDR1 LGHNA and CDR2 YNFKEQ. Trimming pared 0 bases from V and 3 bases from J, leaving 15 bases between. CDR3 length: 16 residues. The CDR3 is CASSQDKQPPLYEQYF. The CDR3 nucleotides read TGTGCCAGCAGCCAAGATAAACAGCCCCCCCTCTACGAGCAGTACTTC.

The chain has TRBV28 and TRBJ2-5, with D perhaps assigned TRBD1 or TRBD2 (6 bases each). Germline CDR1 reads MDHEN; CDR2 reads SYDVKM. V lost 5 bases, J lost 5 bases, and 27 bases lay in between. CDR3 size: 18 residues. CDR3: CASSPALARRGLRETQYF. CDR3 nucleotides: TGTGCCAGCAGTCCCGCCCTGGCCCGCCGGGGGCTCCGGGAGACCCAGTACTTC.